These T cell receptor beta chains were read from a single sample in a study of shared clonotypes between healthy human individuals. Measured with immunoSEQ multiplex PCR; TCRdb has only the in-frame clones, and not every one. Of roughly 2,300,000 clones detected, less than 95% appear once; the ten largest clones hold about 0.41%. The sample consisted of naive CD4+ T cells from PBMCs. These receptors all come from a man aged 18 to 30 in good health. Some clones in this sample may be carry-over from other donors' samples. CDR3s include the opening cysteine and the closing phenylalanine or tryptophan. Each record gives: V gene, clone size, J gene, D gene, CDR3 protein, CDR3 DNA. The D gene is left open where the match is weak. Clone size, where shown, is once, few, many, or a class for clones that have expanded.

V: TRBV19; size: .; J: TRBJ1-2; D: TRBD1; CDR3: CASTDRGNYGYTF; DNA: TGTGCCAGTACCGACAGGGGTAACTATGGCTACACCTTC
V: TRBV19; size: .; J: TRBJ1-1; D: .; CDR3: CASSRDGRGTEAFF; DNA: TGTGCCAGTAGTAGGGACGGGCGGGGGACTGAAGCTTTCTTT
V: TRBV5-4; size: .; J: TRBJ2-5; D: TRBD2; CDR3: CAIELAGGPGTQYF; DNA: TGTGCCATCGAACTAGCGGGAGGGCCTGGGACCCAGTACTTC
V: TRBV6-1; size: .; J: TRBJ1-2; D: .; CDR3: CASSVLIVRATQYGYTF; DNA: TGTGCCAGCAGTGTCCTGATTGTGCGGGCCACTCAATATGGCTACACCTTC
V: TRBV2; size: .; J: TRBJ2-2; D: .; CDR3: CATGEAGELFF; DNA: TGTGCCACGGGGGAAGCCGGGGAGCTGTTTTTT
V: TRBV11-2; size: .; J: TRBJ1-4; D: TRBD1; CDR3: CASSLYTGENEKLFF; DNA: TGTGCCAGCAGCTTGTATACAGGGGAGAATGAAAAACTGTTTTTT
V: TRBV10-3; size: .; J: TRBJ2-7; D: TRBD1; CDR3: CAISGRTGYEQYF; DNA: TGTGCCATCAGTGGAAGGACAGGCTACGAGCAGTACTTC
V: TRBV28; size: .; J: TRBJ1-5; D: .; CDR3: CASSPGSLSNQPQHF; DNA: TGTGCCAGCAGCCCGGGGTCTTTAAGCAATCAGCCCCAGCATTTT
V: TRBV15; size: once; J: TRBJ2-2; D: TRBD1; CDR3: CATSSGTGGFSGELFF; DNA: TGTGCCACCAGCAGTGGGACAGGGGGCTTTTCCGGGGAGCTGTTTTTT
V: TRBV4-3; size: .; J: TRBJ2-6; D: .; CDR3: CASSPGAVGANVLTF; DNA: TGCGCCAGCAGCCCCGGTGCTGTTGGGGCCAACGTCCTGACTTTC
V: TRBV7-3; size: .; J: TRBJ2-1; D: TRBD2; CDR3: CASSPQTGLAGNEQFF; DNA: TGTGCCAGCAGCCCCCAGACGGGACTAGCGGGCAATGAGCAGTTCTTC
V: TRBV11-2; size: .; J: TRBJ1-1; D: .; CDR3: CASSLRRGAEAFF; DNA: TGTGCCAGCAGCTTACGGAGGGGGGCTGAAGCTTTCTTT
V: TRBV28; size: .; J: TRBJ2-1; D: .; CDR3: CASSDRDFFYNEQFF; DNA: TGTGCCAGCAGTGACCGGGACTTCTTTTACAATGAGCAGTTCTTC
V: TRBV18; size: .; J: TRBJ2-3; D: TRBD2; CDR3: CASSPPSSGSYTQYF; DNA: TGTGCCAGCTCACCACCGTCTAGCGGGAGTTATACGCAGTATTTT
V: TRBV19; size: .; J: TRBJ2-5; D: TRBD2; CDR3: CASSKISGTRETQYF; DNA: TGTGCCAGTAGTAAGATTAGCGGGACACGAGAGACCCAGTACTTC
V: TRBV28; size: .; J: TRBJ2-7; D: TRBD1; CDR3: CASRRDSRYEQYF; DNA: TGTGCCAGCAGGAGGGACAGTCGCTACGAGCAGTACTTC
V: TRBV18; size: .; J: TRBJ1-1; D: .; CDR3: CASSPSANTEAFF; DNA: TGTGCCAGCTCACCCTCAGCGAACACTGAAGCTTTCTTT
V: TRBV19; size: .; J: TRBJ2-2; D: .; CDR3: CASSILYRDATGELFF; DNA: TGTGCCAGTAGTATTCTTTACAGGGATGCCACCGGGGAGCTGTTTTTT
V: TRBV7-9; size: .; J: TRBJ1-1; D: .; CDR3: CASSRVAALEAFF; DNA: TGTGCCAGCAGCAGAGTGGCAGCCCTAGAAGCTTTCTTT
V: TRBV10-1; size: .; J: TRBJ1-1; D: TRBD1; CDR3: CASSGGQGEAFF; DNA: TGCGCCAGCAGTGGGGGACAGGGTGAAGCTTTCTTT
V: TRBV5-1; size: .; J: TRBJ2-7; D: .; CDR3: CASSLGDSSYEQYF; DNA: TGCGCCAGCAGCTTGGGGGACTCCTCCTACGAGCAGTACTTC
V: TRBV11-2; size: .; J: TRBJ2-3; D: .; CDR3: CASSLESIETDTQYF; DNA: TGTGCCAGCAGCTTAGAAAGCATTGAGACAGATACGCAGTATTTT